This T cell receptor beta chain was identified during a study of T cells in localized non-small cell lung cancer. Regarding the study as a whole: The highest T cell clonality was in uninvolved adjacent lung, above tumor.

Assay used: immunoSEQ multiplex PCR; TCRdb lists only in-frame clones, some missing. The data hold more than 4,000 clones, with roughly half observed a single time. A word on this clone: Its target is unknown.

Per the germline V gene, CDR1 is MNHGY and CDR2 is SAAAGT. V lost 4 bases and J lost 7, with 16 bases in between. The CDR3 spans 14 residues. The V and J genes are TRBV6-8 and TRBJ1-1, with D uncertain. This sample comprised lymph node tissue, obtained before any cancer treatment. The source is an older male donor with stage I squamous cell lung carcinoma. CDR3 sequence reads: CASSSTVGEVEAFF. The CDR3 DNA reads as TGTGCCAGCAGTTCCACCGTCGGGGAGGTTGAAGCTTTCTTT.